Following are 18 T cell receptor beta chains from one sample sequenced in a study of CD8 T cells in ankylosing spondylitis. TCRdb re-called the 5' RACE reads through MiXCR, storing one row per CDR3 protein. The sample has 250,000 to 300,000 distinct CDR3 sequences, about 18% seen once. Material: blood, either unsorted or a sorted T cell fraction (not recorded which). These receptor sequences come from a male donor with ankylosing spondylitis or in good health (not recorded which).

This clonotype was counted ten times or more. This sequence joins TRBV4-1 and TRBJ1-1, with D possibly matching TRBD1 (5 bases). This CDR3 comprises 14 residues. Germline-derived CDR1 and CDR2 are MGHRA and YSYEKL. The V end lost 8 bases, the J end lost 0 bases, and 13 bases lay between the germline ends. For the CDR3, the DNA is TGCGCCAGCGCTCGGGGCAGGGTGAACACTGAAGCTTTCTTT. Its protein is CASARGRVNTEAFF.

This chain uses TRBV20-1 with TRBJ2-7, with 10 bases lining up with TRBD2. V shed 8 bases, J shed 4 bases, and the junction held 8 bases outside the gene matches. Germline loops: CDR1 DFQATT, CDR2 SNEGSKA (reference sequence). The CDR3 spans 13 residues. Here the CDR3 reads CSRIAGLAYEQYF. The CDR3 nucleotides read TGCAGTCGTATAGCGGGACTAGCGTACGAGCAGTACTTC.

The chain has TRBV7-7 and TRBJ2-1; D perhaps matches TRBD1 (6 bases). Germline V gene lookup returns CDR1 SSHAT and CDR2 FNYEAQ (reference sequence). The CDR3 spans 14 residues. The CDR3 DNA reads as TGTGCTAGCTCTCTCAGGGGCAGCAACAATGAGCAGTTCTTC. Amino acid sequence: CASSLRGSNNEQFF.

This clonotype was recorded at least ten times. The genes are TRBV9 and TRBJ2-1; TRBD2 matches at 8 bases. Germline values: CDR1 SGDLS, CDR2 YYNGEE. The CDR3 loop spans 15 amino acids. The V and J ends lost 4 bases and 3 bases, in that order; junction bases with no gene match: 6. The CDR3 sequence is CASSPTSGLYNEQFF. CDR3 nucleotide sequence: TGTGCCAGCAGCCCCACTAGCGGTCTCTACAATGAGCAGTTCTTC. Combining the CDR3 with reference TRBV9 and TRBJ2-1 gives the whole variable domain DSGVTQTPKHLITATGQRVTLRCSPRSGDLSVYWYQQSLDQGLQFLIQYYNGEERAKGNILERFSAQQFPDLHSELNLSSLELGDSALYFCASSPTSGLYNEQFFGPGTRLTVL.

The V gene is TRBV10-2, the J gene TRBJ2-7; the D is unclear. V was trimmed by 10 bases and J by 3 bases, leaving 13 bases between them. This CDR3 comprises 12 residues. CDR1 is WSHSY and CDR2 is SAAADI in the germline V gene. The CDR3 loop is CATSRDGYEQYF. The DNA of the CDR3 is TGCGCCACCTCGAGAGATGGCTACGAGCAGTACTTC.

There are a few counts of this clonotype. The rearrangement links TRBV9 to TRBJ2-1, with no clear D. CDR3 length: 12 amino acids. Germline loops: CDR1 SGDLS, CDR2 YYNGEE. V lost 0 bases and J lost 9, with 7 bases in between. This CDR3 is CASSVGLGEQFF. The CDR3 DNA is TGTGCCAGCAGCGTAGGACTCGGTGAGCAGTTCTTC. The whole variable domain, filled in from reference TRBV9 and TRBJ2-1, reads DSGVTQTPKHLITATGQRVTLRCSPRSGDLSVYWYQQSLDQGLQFLIQYYNGEERAKGNILERFSAQQFPDLHSELNLSSLELGDSALYFCASSVGLGEQFFGPGTRLTVL.

This clonotype was observed a handful of times. This sequence joins TRBV4-3 and TRBJ2-7; a weak D match, TRBD1 (6 bases). Germline CDR1 and CDR2: LGHNA and YSLEER. CDR3 length equals 15 residues. V lost 1 base to trimming and J lost 4 bases, with 14 bases between them. The CDR3 DNA sequence: TGCGCCAGCAGCCAAGCGCCGGGACAACTATACGAGCAGTACTTC. Residues: CASSQAPGQLYEQYF.

The rearrangement uses TRBV4-1 and TRBJ2-7; D remains ambiguous. Deletions cut 8 bases from V and 4 bases from J, with 9 bases between. The V gene's germline CDR1 is MGHRA and CDR2 YSYEKL. CDR3 length: 11 residues. The CDR3 DNA reads TGCGCCAGCCAGGACGAGTACGAGCAGTACTTC. It specifies CASQDEYEQYF.

The chain couples TRBV18 to TRBJ1-1, with D perhaps matching TRBD1 (5 bases). The CDR3 is made up of 18 amino acids. CDR1 is KGHSH, CDR2 LQKENI, per germline. Trimming removed 5 bases from V and 3 bases from J, with 25 bases in between. DNA for the CDR3: TGTGCCAGCTCAGATGGGTTTGGGACCAGCGGTCTGCACACTGAAGCTTTCTTT. This codes for CASSDGFGTSGLHTEAFF.

There are a few counts of this clonotype. The chain recombines TRBV6-2 or TRBV6-3 with TRBJ2-2; D unresolved. The germline V gene has CDR1 MNHEY and CDR2 SVGEGT. This CDR3 region has 14 residues. V lost 6 bases, J lost 2 bases, and 10 bases lay in between. CDR3 in amino acids: CASSFDINTGELFF. DNA for the CDR3: TGTGCCAGCAGCTTCGACATAAACACCGGGGAGCTGTTTTTT.

The chain couples TRBV7-2 to TRBJ2-7; 7 bases are shared with TRBD1. V lost 4 bases to trimming and J lost 3 bases; unmatched junction nucleotides: 6. CDR3 size: 14 residues. Germline CDR1 is SGHTA and CDR2 is FQGNSA. CDR3 in amino acids: CASSSTGILYEQYF. CDR3 nucleotide sequence: TGTGCCAGCAGCTCGACAGGGATCCTCTACGAGCAGTACTTC.

This chain joins TRBV29-1 and TRBJ2-3, with D possibly TRBD1 on 6 matching bases. V dropped 3 bases and J dropped 0 bases, with 13 bases sitting between them. The length of the CDR3 is 15 residues. Per the germline V gene, CDR1 is SQVTM and CDR2 is ANQGSEA. The CDR3 nucleotides are TGCAGCGTTGATGAATGGCAGGGGAGCACAGATACGCAGTATTTT. Its translation is CSVDEWQGSTDTQYF.

This rearrangement joins TRBV5-5 to TRBJ1-4, with TRBD1 identical over 9 bases. The V segment lost 0 bases and the J segment 7 bases; nucleotides outside the gene matches: 7. Per the germline V gene, CDR1 is SGHKS and CDR2 is YYEKEE (reference sequence). The CDR3 consists of 16 residues. The CDR3, as DNA: TGTGCCAGCAGCTTGGGCCTTGGGACAGGGCGTGAAAAACTGTTTTTT. Protein sequence: CASSLGLGTGREKLFF.

The chain links TRBV5-1 to TRBJ2-1; 12 bases line up with TRBD2. Trimming cost V 0 bases and J 7 bases; bases outside gene matches: 17. The CDR3 loop spans 20 amino acids. Germline V gives CDR1 SGHRS, CDR2 YFSETQ. CDR3 residues: CASSLEPGLAGARRRNEQFF. DNA of the CDR3: TGCGCCAGCAGCTTGGAGCCGGGACTAGCGGGCGCTCGCAGGAGGAATGAGCAGTTCTTC.

CDR3 bases: TGCGCCAGCAGCCAAGTTGGGGATAGCAATCAGCCCCAGCATTTT. Residues: CASSQVGDSNQPQHF. The V call is TRBV4-3, the J call TRBJ1-5; D call uncertain. The CDR3 is 15 residues long. From germline, CDR1 is LGHNA and CDR2 YSLEER. Trimming took 1 base from V and 0 from J, leaving 7 bases between them.

This chain links TRBV27 with TRBJ2-5; D is undetermined. The germline CDR1 and CDR2 sequences are MNHEY and SMNVEV (reference sequence). The CDR3 runs 15 residues. V was clipped by 6 bases and J by 5 bases, with 19 bases between them. DNA for the CDR3: TGTGCCAGCAGGCCCGGAGCAGGTCTTATGGAGACCCAGTACTTC. It translates to CASRPGAGLMETQYF.

This clonotype came up a few times. CDR3 sequence: CASSSDGGAYEQYF. The CDR3 nucleotides read TGCGCCAGCAGCTCCGATGGGGGGGCCTACGAGCAGTACTTC. This sequence joins TRBV5-1 and TRBJ2-7; 7 nucleotides agree with TRBD2. In germline, CDR1 is SGHRS, CDR2 YFSETQ. The CDR3 has 14 residues. The V gene end was trimmed by 3 bases and the J gene end by 2 bases; junction bases not matched to a gene: 5.

There are a few counts of this clonotype. The chain recombines TRBV4-1 with TRBJ2-5; tentatively, D is TRBD1 or TRBD2 (5 bases each). Germline V CDR1 and CDR2: MGHRA, YSYEKL. The CDR3 extends over 15 amino acids. V shed 1 base and J shed 1 base, with 10 bases lying between them. This chain's CDR3 is CASSQVGTVQETQYF. CDR3 DNA sequence: TGCGCCAGCAGCCAAGTCGGGACCGTCCAAGAGACCCAGTACTTC.